Below, 3 T cell receptor beta chains from the same sample are listed, as sequenced in a study of shared clonotypes between healthy human individuals. Repertoires were generated with immunoSEQ multiplex PCR, while TCRdb's copy carries only in-frame clones and drops some. The profile shows approximately 2.4 million clones, around 95% of them singletons. Sequenced input: naive CD4+ T cells sorted from blood. Subset defined: CD45RA+ positively selected. Receptors originate from a man younger than 30 in good health.

This chain links TRBV19 with TRBJ2-2; TRBD2 aligns across 9 bases. V dropped 5 bases and J dropped 5; count of bases not matched to a gene: 6. Germline V gene lookup returns CDR1 LNHDA and CDR2 SQIVND (reference sequence). There are 15 residues in the CDR3. The CDR3 bases are TGTGCCAGTAGTCCAAAAGGACTAGCGACCGGGGAGCTGTTTTTT. Its translation: CASSPKGLATGELFF.

This sequence joins TRBV18 and TRBJ2-7; 8 nucleotides match TRBD2. CDR3 length equals 15 residues. Germline V gene lookup returns CDR1 KGHSH and CDR2 LQKENI. Trimming removed 0 bases from V and 5 bases from J; junction bases left unmatched: 6. The CDR3 region is CASSPPRTSWDEQYF. In DNA form, the CDR3 reads TGTGCCAGCTCACCACCGAGGACTAGCTGGGACGAGCAGTACTTC.

The chain links TRBV6-1 to TRBJ1-1; D is undetermined. Germline loops: CDR1 MNHNS, CDR2 SASEGT. This CDR3 region has 13 residues. Between the trimmed V and J ends, which lost 6 bases and 0 bases, there was a span of 8 bases. CDR3 loop: CASRFLMNTEAFF. CDR3 nucleotide sequence: TGTGCCAGCAGATTCCTTATGAACACTGAAGCTTTCTTT.